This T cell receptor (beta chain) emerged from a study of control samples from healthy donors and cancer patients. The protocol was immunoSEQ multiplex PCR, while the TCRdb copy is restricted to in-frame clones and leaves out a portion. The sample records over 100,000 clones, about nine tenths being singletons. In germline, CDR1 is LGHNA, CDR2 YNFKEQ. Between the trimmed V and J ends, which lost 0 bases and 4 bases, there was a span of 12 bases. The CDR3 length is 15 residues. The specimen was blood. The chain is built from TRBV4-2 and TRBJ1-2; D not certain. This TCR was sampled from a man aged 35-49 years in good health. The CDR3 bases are TGTGCCAGCAGCCAAGATTTGAGCAGGTCCTATGGCTACACCTTC. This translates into CASSQDLSRSYGYTF.